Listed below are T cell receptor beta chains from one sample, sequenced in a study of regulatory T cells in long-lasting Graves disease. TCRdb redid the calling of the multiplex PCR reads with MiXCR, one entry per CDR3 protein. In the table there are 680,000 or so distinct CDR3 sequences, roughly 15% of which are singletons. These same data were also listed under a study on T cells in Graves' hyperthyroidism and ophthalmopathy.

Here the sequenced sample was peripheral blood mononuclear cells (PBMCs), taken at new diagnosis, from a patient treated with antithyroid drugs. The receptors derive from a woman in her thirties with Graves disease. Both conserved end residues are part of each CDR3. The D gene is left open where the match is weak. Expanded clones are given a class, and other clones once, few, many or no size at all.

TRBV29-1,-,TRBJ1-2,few,TGCAGCGTCGCACTGGACTATGGCTACACCTTC,CSVALDYGYTF
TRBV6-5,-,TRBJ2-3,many,TGTGCCAGCAGTTACAGGGGCGGGATCTCCACAGATACGCAGTATTTT,CASSYRGGISTDTQYF
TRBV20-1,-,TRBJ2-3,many,TGCAGTGCTGCCGCCGCACTCTTCACAGATACGCAGTATTTT,CSAAAALFTDTQYF
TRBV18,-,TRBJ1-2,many,TGTGCCAGCTCACCCCCCGGACGGAATAACTATGGCTACACCTTC,CASSPPGRNNYGYTF
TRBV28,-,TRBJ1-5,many,TGTGCCAGCAGTACTCGGACACGCAGTAGCAATCAGCCCCAGCATTTT,CASSTRTRSSNQPQHF
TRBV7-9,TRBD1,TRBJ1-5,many,TGTGCCAGCAGCCCACAGGGGGAGGACCAGCCCCAGCATTTT,CASSPQGEDQPQHF
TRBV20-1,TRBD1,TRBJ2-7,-,TGCAGTGCCGGGACAGGCCGCTTCTACGAGCAGTACTTC,CSAGTGRFYEQYF
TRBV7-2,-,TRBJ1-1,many,TGTGCCAGCAGCTCGACCCAGGGTTTTACTGAAGCTTTCTTT,CASSSTQGFTEAFF
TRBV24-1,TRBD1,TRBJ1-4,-,TGTGCCACCAGTCCCGGAAGGACAGGGGCTAATGAAAAACTGTTTTTT,CATSPGRTGANEKLFF
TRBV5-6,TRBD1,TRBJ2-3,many,TGTGCCAGCAGCTTGCGACAGGGGATCACAGATACGCAGTATTTT,CASSLRQGITDTQYF
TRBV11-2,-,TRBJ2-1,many,TGTGCCAGCAGCTTAGATCGTAGGTATGAGCAGTTCTTC,CASSLDRRYEQFF
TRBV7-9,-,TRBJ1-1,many,TGTGCCAGCAGCCCGACAGAGTGGGGGACGAACACTGAAGCTTTCTTT,CASSPTEWGTNTEAFF
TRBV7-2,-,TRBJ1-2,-,TGTGCCAGCAGCTGGGAAATTAACTATGGCTACACCTTC,CASSWEINYGYTF
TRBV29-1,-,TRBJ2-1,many,TGCAGCGTTGAAGGGGGATTTGGAGGTTACAATGAGCAGTTCTTC,CSVEGGFGGYNEQFF
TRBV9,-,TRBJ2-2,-,TGTGCCAGCTCATCCACGACTCTGGGGTGGGCGCTACCCGGGGAGCTGTTTTTT,CASSSTTLGWALPGELFF
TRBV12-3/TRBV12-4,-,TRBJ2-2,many,TGTGCCAGCAGTCAGGCGCGTTCCGGGGAGCTGTTTTTT,CASSQARSGELFF
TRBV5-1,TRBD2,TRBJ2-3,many,TGCGCCAGCAAGACTAGCCCCTCGACAGATACGCAGTATTTT,CASKTSPSTDTQYF
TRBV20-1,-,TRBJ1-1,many,TGCAGTGCTCGGCCCCAGGTGGCTGAAGCTTTCTTT,CSARPQVAEAFF
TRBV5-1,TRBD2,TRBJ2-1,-,TGCGCCAGCAGCTTAAGACTAGCCTCTTGGGGGAATGAGCAGTTCTTC,CASSLRLASWGNEQFF
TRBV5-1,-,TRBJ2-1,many,TGCGCCAGCAGCTTGGTAGCGGGGACAGGCAATGAGCAGTTCTTC,CASSLVAGTGNEQFF
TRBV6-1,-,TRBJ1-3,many,TGTGCCAGCAGTCGGACGTTCGGAAACACCATATATTTT,CASSRTFGNTIYF
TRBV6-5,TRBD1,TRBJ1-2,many,TGTGCCAGCAGTTCGACAGGGTGGAACTATGGCTACACCTTC,CASSSTGWNYGYTF
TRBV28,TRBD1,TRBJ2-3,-,TGTGCCAGCAGAGCCCCGGGACAGGGGCGGGCAGATACGCAGTATTTT,CASRAPGQGRADTQYF
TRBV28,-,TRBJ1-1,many,TGTGCCAGCAGTTCAGGGAGTGGCACTGAAGCTTTCTTT,CASSSGSGTEAFF
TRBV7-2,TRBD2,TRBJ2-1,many,TGTGCCAGCAGCCCCTCAGCGGGAGCCCCTTACAATGAGCAGTTCTTC,CASSPSAGAPYNEQFF
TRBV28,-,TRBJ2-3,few,TGTGCCAGCAGTTTGGAGATACCGGGACCCGCCACAGATACGCAGTATTTT,CASSLEIPGPATDTQYF
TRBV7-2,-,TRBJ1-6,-,TGTGCCAGCAGCTTAGGGGTAGACAGGTCGAATTCACCCCTCCACTTT,CASSLGVDRSNSPLHF
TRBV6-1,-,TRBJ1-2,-,TGTGCCAGCAGTGGCGGACAATACTATGGCTACACCTTC,CASSGGQYYGYTF
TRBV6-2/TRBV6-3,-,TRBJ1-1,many,TGTGCCAGCAGTGAATTAGGGTCCGCTGAAGCTTTCTTT,CASSELGSAEAFF
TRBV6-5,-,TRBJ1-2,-,TGTGCCAGCAGTTACTCGGTTTTGAGTAGCTATGGCTACACCTTC,CASSYSVLSSYGYTF
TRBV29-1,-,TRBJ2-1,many,TGCAGCGTTGGAGTGATAGCTAGCAATGAGCAGTTCTTC,CSVGVIASNEQFF
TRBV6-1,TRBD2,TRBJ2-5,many,TGTGCCAGCAGTGAACCCTTGACTAGCGGGAGGGCGAGGCGAGAGACCCAGTACTTC,CASSEPLTSGRARRETQYF
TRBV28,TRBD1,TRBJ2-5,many,TGTGCCAGCAGTACACAGGGGTGGGGGACCCAAGAGACCCAGTACTTC,CASSTQGWGTQETQYF
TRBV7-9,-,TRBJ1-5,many,TGTGCCAGCAGTCTAGAGGGAGGGTTCGGGGATCAGCCCCAGCATTTT,CASSLEGGFGDQPQHF
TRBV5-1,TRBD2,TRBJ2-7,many,TGCGCCAGCAGCTCAGGGACTAGCGGGAGTTCCGAGCAGTACTTC,CASSSGTSGSSEQYF
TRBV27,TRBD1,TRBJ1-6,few,TGTGCCAGCAGTGCCACGGGACAGCTAAATTCACCCCTCCACTTT,CASSATGQLNSPLHF
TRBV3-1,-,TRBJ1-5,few,TGTGCCAGCAGCCAAGGGGCGGTGTATAGCAATCAGCCCCAGCATTTT,CASSQGAVYSNQPQHF
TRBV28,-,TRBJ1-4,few,TGTGCCAGCAGTTTATCCGGTCTGGGCACAGGAGCCACTAATGAAAAACTGTTTTTT,CASSLSGLGTGATNEKLFF
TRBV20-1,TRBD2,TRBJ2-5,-,TGCAGTGCTAGCTGGACTAGCGCTACCCCTCCGTGGACCCAGTACTTC,CSASWTSATPPWTQYF
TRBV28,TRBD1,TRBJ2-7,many,TGTGCCAGCAGTTTTGGGGGGACAGGCCTTACCTACGAGCAGTACTTC,CASSFGGTGLTYEQYF
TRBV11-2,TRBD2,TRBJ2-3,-,TGTGCCAGCAGCTTTATAGCGGGAGCCCTTGGAGATACGCAGTATTTT,CASSFIAGALGDTQYF
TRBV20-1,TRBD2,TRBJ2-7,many,TGCAGTCCCGGGACTAGCGGCTACGAGCAGTACTTC,CSPGTSGYEQYF
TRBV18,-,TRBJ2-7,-,TGTGCCAGCTCACCAATTAGCGGTCACGAGCAGTACTTC,CASSPISGHEQYF
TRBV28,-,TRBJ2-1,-,TGTGCCAGCAGTTCTTTTTCGCTCCGCTCCTACAATGAGCAGTTCTTC,CASSSFSLRSYNEQFF
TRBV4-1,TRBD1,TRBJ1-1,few,TGCGCCAGCAGCCAACGACAGGGCGCGAACACTGAAGCTTTCTTT,CASSQRQGANTEAFF
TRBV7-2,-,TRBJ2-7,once,TGTGCCAGCAGCTTACTAGGCAACGAGCAGTACTTC,CASSLLGNEQYF
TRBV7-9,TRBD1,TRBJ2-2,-,TGTGCCAGCAGCTTAGGCAGTCCGGGACAGGGATCCGGGGAGCTGTTTTTT,CASSLGSPGQGSGELFF
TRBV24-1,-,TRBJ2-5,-,-,CATSDVGQGNVAGQETRYF